This TCR beta chain originates from a study of T cell responses to AZD1222 COVID-19 vaccine. Study details: Second doses were pooled across both intervals (about 4 or about 12 weeks). Study findings and constraints: Spike-specific TCR repertoires showed rising breadth and depth after two AZD1222 doses.

This clone was found once. What it binds is not known. Assay: immunoSEQ multiplex PCR; the TCRdb copy retains only in-frame clones and omits some. The repertoire holds 95,000 to 150,000 clones, less than 90% seen once, with approximately 30% in the top ten. In germline, CDR1 is ENHRY, CDR2 SYGVKD. The CDR3 contains 14 residues. V was trimmed by 11 bases and J by 3 bases, leaving 19 bases between them. The clonotype was recovered from an adult in good health. The material sequenced was peripheral blood, taken on day 0 of AZD1222 vaccination. The chain uses TRBV10-3 and TRBJ1-1, with D maybe TRBD1 (5 bases). This CDR3 reads CASRGPGPDTEAFF. As DNA, the CDR3 is TGTGCCTCCAGAGGGCCAGGGCCCGACACTGAAGCTTTCTTT.